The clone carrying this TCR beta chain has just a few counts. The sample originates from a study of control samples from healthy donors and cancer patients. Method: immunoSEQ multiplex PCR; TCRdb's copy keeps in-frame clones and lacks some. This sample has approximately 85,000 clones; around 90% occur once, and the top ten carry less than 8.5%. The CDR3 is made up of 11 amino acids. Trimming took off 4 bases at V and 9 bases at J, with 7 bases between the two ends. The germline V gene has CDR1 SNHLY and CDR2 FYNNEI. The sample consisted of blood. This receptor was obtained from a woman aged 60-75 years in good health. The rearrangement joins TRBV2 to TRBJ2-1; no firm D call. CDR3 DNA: TGTGCCAGCAGTGGTCTGAGTGAGCAGTTCTTC. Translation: CASSGLSEQFF.